This T cell receptor (beta chain) appears in the sequencing data of a study of beta chain features in type 1 diabetes. In the case of this clone: Antigen specificity is unknown. Relative to the germline gene, one junction end is altered; a read error may explain this.

Sorting of CD4+ naive, central memory, regulatory and stem cell-like memory cells was performed via CD45RO/CCR7/CD25/CD127/CD95/CD27. cDNA synthesis used the whole RNA isolate, giving expressed TCRB sequences. TCRdb's table, derived via immunoSEQ multiplex PCR, lists solely in-frame clones and lacks some. This sample has about 160,000 clones, with 6.5% to 10% found just once. CDR3 length: 13 amino acids. Per germline, CDR1 SSHAT and CDR2 FNYEAQ (reference sequence). Broader study findings: Across all four CD4+ subsets, people with type 1 diabetes showed modestly shorter TCRB CDR3s. Possibly, sequencing cDNA over-represented cells that had high TCR expression levels.

Specimen: central memory CD4+ T cells from blood. This TCR derives from a woman younger than 35 with type 1 diabetes. The chain carries TRBV7-7 and TRBJ2-5, with 7 bases identical to TRBD1. CDR3 in amino acids: CASSFFRGETQYF. The CDR3 DNA reads as TGTGCTAGCAGCTTTTTCAGGGGGGAGACCCAGTACTTC.